The present TCR beta chain was sequenced within a study of graft-versus-host responses after intestinal transplantation. Across the study: The recipients all started with anti-thymocyte globulin induction and then took tacrolimus and steroids for 2 to 4 years.

Each mixed lymphocyte reaction held roughly 200,000 CFSE-labeled responders and roughly 200,000 irradiated violet-dye-labeled stimulators. Study-level results: In recipient marrow, GvH clones were found, and some appeared first in ileum or blood.

This clone has a handful of counts. The method was immunoSEQ multiplex PCR; TCRdb's version includes in-frame clones alone and lacks a portion of them. The sample shows about 15,000 clones, around two fifths of them seen only once. Per germline, CDR1 MNHEY and CDR2 SVGAGI. There are 12 residues in the CDR3. The V end was cut by 2 bases, the J end by 4 bases, with 5 bases between. V and J are TRBV6-5 and TRBJ1-1; D remains ambiguous. Material: alloreactive CD8+ T cells from a mixed lymphocyte reaction culture, obtained before intestinal transplant. Subset of the sample: CFSE-low proliferating T cells sorted from roughly 6-day pre-transplant mixed lymphocyte reaction (GvH or HvG direction). The receptor comes from a human patient who received an intestinal transplant. The DNA of the CDR3 is TGTGCCAGCAGTTACGTAGTCACTGAAGCTTTCTTT. Residues: CASSYVVTEAFF.